The 16 T cell receptor beta chains in this list originate from one sample, sequenced in a study of blood T cell repertoires in COVID-19. The protocol was immunoSEQ multiplex PCR, while the TCRdb copy is restricted to in-frame clones and leaves out a portion. This table has 60,000 to 85,000 clones, about 80% appearing once. Sequencing was performed on peripheral blood. The receptors here all came from a man older than 75 with acute or convalescent COVID-19.

This chain uses TRBV9 with TRBJ2-7, with 10 bases matching TRBD1. The CDR3 sequence is 15 residues long. Looked up from germline, CDR1 is SGDLS and CDR2 is YYNGEE. J was trimmed by 5 bases and V by 0 bases; bases with no gene match: 5. In nucleotides, the CDR3 is TGTGCCAGCAGCGTAGAAGGGACAGGGGTCGACGAGCAGTACTTC. Translating it yields CASSVEGTGVDEQYF.

The CDR3 region has the DNA TGTGCCACTTCAACAGGGAAGAATGAGCAGTTCTTC. It translates to CATSTGKNEQFF. V and J are TRBV27 and TRBJ2-1; D might be TRBD1 (6 bases). The ends were cut back, 10 bases at V and 7 bases at J, with 14 bases in the middle. CDR3 size: 12 residues. Germline V lookup: CDR1 MNHEY, CDR2 SMNVEV (reference sequence).

The chain is built from TRBV19 and TRBJ2-7, with TRBD1 identical over 8 bases. Trimming cost V 5 bases and J 3 bases; bases outside gene matches: 9. The germline gives CDR1 LNHDA, CDR2 SQIVND (reference sequence). The CDR3 is 15 amino acids. The CDR3 nucleotides are TGTGCCAGTAGTTCTTTCGGACAGGGATTCTACGAGCAGTACTTC. Amino acid sequence: CASSSFGQGFYEQYF. Drawing the rest from reference TRBV19 and TRBJ2-7, the complete variable domain is DGGITQSPKYLFRKEGQNVTLSCEQNLNHDAMYWYRQDPGQGLRLIYYSQIVNDFQKGDIAEGYSVSREKKESFPLTVTSAQKNPTAFYLCASSSFGQGFYEQYFGPGTRLTVT.

V is TRBV11-3 and J is TRBJ2-7; the D is unclear. Trimming left V 2 bases short and J 2 bases short, with 13 bases between. The germline CDR1 and CDR2 sequences are SGHNT and YENEEA. The length of the CDR3 is 15 residues. CDR3 nucleotides: TGTGCCAGCAGCTTAACCCCTTCAGTAACCTACGAGCAGTACTTC. It translates to CASSLTPSVTYEQYF.

This rearrangement joins TRBV7-9 to TRBJ1-6; 7 bases agree with TRBD1. Per the germline V gene, CDR1 is SEHNR and CDR2 is FQNEAQ (reference sequence). V lost 2 bases, J lost 7 bases, and 11 bases stayed unmatched. The CDR3 runs to 17 residues. The CDR3: CASSLPQGGAGNSPLHF. The DNA for the CDR3 is TGTGCCAGCAGCTTACCCCAGGGGGGCGCCGGAAATTCACCCCTCCACTTT.

The chain joins TRBV30 to TRBJ2-7, with 7 bases that match TRBD2. J lost 2 bases, V lost 4 bases, and 2 bases had no gene match. Germline CDR1 reads GTSNPN; CDR2 reads SVGIG (reference sequence). The CDR3 sequence is 12 residues long. The CDR3 here is CAWTGRAYEQYF. CDR3 sequence (DNA): TGTGCCTGGACAGGGAGGGCCTACGAGCAGTACTTC.

The genes are TRBV7-2 and TRBJ2-3, with 8 bases lining up with TRBD2. V gave up 7 bases and J gave up 9 bases; unmatched junction bases: 12. The CDR3 has 14 amino acids. The germline V gene has CDR1 SGHTA and CDR2 FQGNSA. The CDR3 sequence is CASTSGGPVATQYF. The CDR3 bases are TGTGCCAGCACCTCGGGGGGGCCAGTAGCAACGCAGTATTTT.

This clone appeared once. This chain uses TRBV5-1 with TRBJ2-5; a weak D match, TRBD1 (6 bases). This CDR3 comprises 15 residues. Germline CDR1 SGHRS, CDR2 YFSETQ. The V end was cut by 4 bases, the J end by 5 bases, with 18 bases between. CDR3 loop: CASSAVTGGGETQYF. The CDR3 DNA reads TGCGCCAGCAGCGCAGTGACAGGAGGTGGGGAGACCCAGTACTTC. The complete variable domain, with remaining parts taken from reference TRBV5-1 and TRBJ2-5, reads KAGVTQTPRYLIKTRGQQVTLSCSPISGHRSVSWYQQTPGQGLQFLFEYFSETQRNKGNFPGRFSGRQFSNSRSEMNVSTLELGDSALYLCASSAVTGGGETQYFGPGTRLLVL.

A few counts support this clone. The V gene is TRBV18, the J gene TRBJ2-1; 7 bases line up with TRBD1. CDR3 length: 14 residues. V shed 3 bases, J shed 7 bases, and the junction held 6 bases outside the gene matches. Germline CDR1 and CDR2: KGHSH and LQKENI. CDR3 sequence (DNA): TGTGCCAGCTCACCGGGACAGAGAGGGAATGAGCAGTTCTTC. It is translated as CASSPGQRGNEQFF. Full variable domain (rest looked up from reference TRBV18 and TRBJ2-1): NAGVMQNPRHLVRRRGQEARLRCSPMKGHSHVYWYRQLPEEGLKFMVYLQKENIIDESGMPKERFSAEFPKEGPSILRIQQVVRGDSAAYFCASSPGQRGNEQFFGPGTRLTVL.

The V and J genes are TRBV19 and TRBJ2-7; D may be TRBD2 (5 bases). The CDR3 runs to 14 residues. Trimming removed 4 bases at V and 3 bases at J, with 13 bases between. Germline assignment: CDR1 LNHDA and CDR2 SQIVND (reference sequence). CDR3 residues: CASSTSGINYEQYF. The CDR3 nucleotides are TGTGCCAGTAGTACTTCCGGGATAAACTACGAGCAGTACTTC. Based on the CDR3 plus reference TRBV19 and TRBJ2-7, the full variable domain is DGGITQSPKYLFRKEGQNVTLSCEQNLNHDAMYWYRQDPGQGLRLIYYSQIVNDFQKGDIAEGYSVSREKKESFPLTVTSAQKNPTAFYLCASSTSGINYEQYFGPGTRLTVT.

As to this clone: One end of the junction varies from germline; a read error may be responsible. The same CDR3 arises from other DNA sequences in this sample as well. The rearrangement joins TRBV18 to TRBJ2-6, with D possibly being TRBD1 (6 bases). The CDR3 covers 17 residues. Germline CDR1 KGHSH, CDR2 LQKENI. CDR3 in amino acids: CASSPRTGISGANVLTF. CDR3 sequence (DNA): TGCGCCAGCTCACCACGAACAGGGATTTCTGGGGCCAACGTCCTGACTTTC. Variable domain in full (rest from reference TRBV18 and TRBJ2-6): NAGVMQNPRHLVRRRGQEARLRCSPMKGHSHVYWYRQLPEEGLKFMVYLQKENIIDESGMPKERFSAEFPKEGPSILRIQQVVRGDSAAYFCASSPRTGISGANVLTFGAGSRLTVL.

The rearrangement uses TRBV5-1 and TRBJ2-4; 9 nucleotides align to TRBD2. V shed 0 bases and J 0 bases; nucleotides not matched to a gene: 4. There are 17 residues in the CDR3. Germline CDR1 SGHRS, CDR2 YFSETQ. The CDR3 region has the DNA TGCGCCAGCAGCTTGGGGCTAGCGGGGCTAGCCAAAAACATTCAGTACTTC. Residues: CASSLGLAGLAKNIQYF.

There are a few counts of this clone. The CDR3: CASSYLRGFNYGYTF. CDR3 nucleotide sequence: TGTGCCAGCAGTTACTTAAGGGGTTTTAACTATGGCTACACCTTC. The chain is built from TRBV28 and TRBJ1-2, with D possibly matching TRBD1 (5 bases). Trimming shortened V by 4 bases and J by 1 base, and 13 bases separated the two germline ends. The CDR3 is 15 amino acids. Per germline, CDR1 MDHEN and CDR2 SYDVKM.

The rearrangement links TRBV7-2 to TRBJ2-3, with D tentatively TRBD2 (7 bases). The V gene lost 7 bases and the J gene lost 3 bases, with 17 bases spanning the gap. The CDR3 length is 15 residues. Germline V gives CDR1 SGHTA, CDR2 FQGNSA. CDR3 region: CASTPWGGRTDTQYF. The CDR3 bases are TGTGCCAGCACCCCGTGGGGGGGCAGGACAGATACGCAGTATTTT.

This chain joins TRBV18 and TRBJ1-3; D uncertain. Germline loops: CDR1 KGHSH, CDR2 LQKENI. This CDR3 is 16 amino acids long. The ends were cut back, 0 bases at V and 1 base at J, with 10 bases in the middle. CDR3 in DNA: TGTGCCAGCTCACCACCGAGCGCCTTTTCTGGAAACACCATATATTTT. Its protein is CASSPPSAFSGNTIYF. Combining the CDR3 with reference TRBV18 and TRBJ1-3 gives the whole variable domain NAGVMQNPRHLVRRRGQEARLRCSPMKGHSHVYWYRQLPEEGLKFMVYLQKENIIDESGMPKERFSAEFPKEGPSILRIQQVVRGDSAAYFCASSPPSAFSGNTIYFGEGSWLTVV.

The chain links TRBV25-1 to TRBJ2-1, with TRBD2 matching over 8 bases. CDR1 and CDR2 (germline): MGHDK, SYGVNS. V dropped 4 bases and J dropped 4; count of bases not matched to a gene: 6. The CDR3 has 15 residues. The CDR3 region is CASSVPGGRYNEQFF. The CDR3 DNA follows: TGTGCCAGCAGTGTGCCGGGAGGGAGATACAATGAGCAGTTCTTC. Full variable domain (remainder filled in from reference TRBV25-1 and TRBJ2-1): EADIYQTPRYLVIGTGKKITLECSQTMGHDKMYWYQQDPGMELHLIHYSYGVNSTEKGDLSSESTVSRIRTEHFPLTLESARPSHTSQYLCASSVPGGRYNEQFFGPGTRLTVL.